This T cell receptor beta chain was observed in a study of Ad26.COV2.S vaccination and SARS-CoV-2 variants. Study observations and caveats: Non-spike TCR breadth showed similarity between vaccine and placebo recipients. Vaccine recipients posted higher spike-specific TCR breadth than their placebo counterparts.

V lost 1 base and J 9 bases, leaving 16 bases between the germline ends. From germline, CDR1 is KGHSH and CDR2 LQKENI. This CDR3 has 15 amino acids. To note about this clone: Antigen: not known.

The method was immunoSEQ multiplex PCR; TCRdb's version includes in-frame clones alone and lacks a portion of them. The table has roughly 680,000 clones, more than 80% seen once. The treatment: around 19 received Ad26.COV2.S at low or high dose, single or two shots; about five received placebo; per-sample allocation not given. Material that was analyzed had been drawn on day 63 after the first vaccine or placebo injection. The sequence derives from a person between 18 and 65 years old who received the Ad26.COV2.S COVID-19 vaccine or a placebo. The rearrangement uses TRBV18 and TRBJ2-1; D possibly uses TRBD1 or TRBD2 (5 bases each). The sample in question was peripheral blood, obtained in a trial of Ad26.COV2.S vaccine versus placebo. The CDR3 bases are TGTGCCAGCTCACCACAGGTCCACGAGAGGGGTGAGCAGTTCTTC. Protein sequence: CASSPQVHERGEQFF. The full variable domain, its missing parts supplied by reference TRBV18 and TRBJ2-1, is NAGVMQNPRHLVRRRGQEARLRCSPMKGHSHVYWYRQLPEEGLKFMVYLQKENIIDESGMPKERFSAEFPKEGPSILRIQQVVRGDSAAYFCASSPQVHERGEQFFGPGTRLTVL.